This T cell receptor beta chain was profiled in a study of beta chain features in type 1 diabetes. The V end lost 6 bases, the J end lost 0 bases, and 10 bases lay between the germline ends. CDR3 length: 14 amino acids. Germline V CDR1 and CDR2: MNHNY, SVGAGI (reference sequence). Reverse transcription of all isolated RNA meant that expressed TCRB transcripts were sequenced. Clones were sequenced by immunoSEQ multiplex PCR, and TCRdb holds only the in-frame ones, with some missing. The sample includes under 250,000 clones, about a tenth of them seen just once. Sequencing was carried out using central memory CD4+ T cells from blood. The source is a young man in good health. This sequence joins TRBV6-6 and TRBJ2-3; D is possibly TRBD2 (5 bases). CDR3 sequence: CASRRPGSTDTQYF. In DNA, the CDR3 is TGTGCCAGCAGGCGCCCGGGAAGCACAGATACGCAGTATTTT.